These 25 T cell receptor beta chains came from one sample sequenced in a study of blood T cell repertoires in COVID-19. Measured with immunoSEQ multiplex PCR; TCRdb has only the in-frame clones, and not every one. The sample lists about 120,000 clones, under 80% occurring once. The source material was peripheral blood. The receptors stem from a man between 70 and 80 years old with acute or convalescent COVID-19.

Concerning this clone itself: The sample carries other DNA sequences with the same CDR3. The J gene is TRBJ1-1, the V gene TRBV7-2; 7 nucleotides align to TRBD1. Germline CDR1 is SGHTA and CDR2 is FQGNSA. The CDR3 is 14 residues long. V lost 2 bases to trimming and J lost 5 bases; unmatched junction nucleotides: 5. In nucleotides, the CDR3 is TGTGCCAGCAGCTTAAGTAGGGGGCATACTGAAGCTTTCTTT. This gives the protein CASSLSRGHTEAFF.

V is TRBV11-1 and J is TRBJ2-3; 10 nucleotides line up with TRBD2. Germline V lookup: CDR1 SGHAT, CDR2 FQDESV (reference sequence). The CDR3 has 16 amino acids. V lost 3 bases, J lost 2 bases, and 5 bases stayed unmatched. CDR3 sequence reads: CASSFTSGASTDTQYF. The CDR3 nucleotides are TGTGCCAGCAGCTTTACTAGCGGGGCTTCCACAGATACGCAGTATTTT.

The CDR3 DNA sequence: TGTGCCAGCAACCCACAGGGGGTTATGTTGGATACGCAGTATTTT. It translates to CASNPQGVMLDTQYF. The chain uses TRBV7-8 and TRBJ2-3; 8 nucleotides match TRBD1. This CDR3 is built from 15 residues. Germline assignment: CDR1 SGHVS and CDR2 FQNEAQ. V lost 7 bases to trimming and J lost 6 bases; unmatched junction nucleotides: 12.

Turning to this clone: Other DNA sequences in the same sample also yield this CDR3. The rearrangement joins TRBV18 to TRBJ1-3; 7 nucleotides align to TRBD1. V lost 3 bases and J lost 4; bases outside the gene matches: 3. Germline values: CDR1 KGHSH, CDR2 LQKENI. This CDR3 is 14 amino acids long. The CDR3 DNA is TGTGCCAGCTCACCCGGACAGGCGGGAAACACCATATATTTT. This sequence encodes CASSPGQAGNTIYF.

This clone was counted once. The genes are TRBV5-1 and TRBJ2-3, with 10 nucleotides matching TRBD2. Trimming removed 4 bases from V and 3 bases from J; junction bases left unmatched: 5. The CDR3 is 15 amino acids. Germline CDR1 reads SGHRS; CDR2 reads YFSETQ. The CDR3 spells CASSLSGGGTDTQYF. CDR3 bases: TGCGCCAGCAGCCTAAGCGGGGGGGGTACAGATACGCAGTATTTT.

The CDR3, as DNA: TGTGCCAGCAGCTTAGGTCGAAGAGACTATGGCTACACCTTC. This translates into CASSLGRRDYGYTF. The J gene is TRBJ1-2, the V gene TRBV7-2, with D unclear. CDR1 SGHTA and CDR2 FQGNSA come from the germline V gene. This CDR3 contains 14 residues. Trimming cost V 1 base and J 3 bases, with 9 bases left between them. Filled out from reference TRBV7-2 and TRBJ1-2, the complete variable domain reads GAGVSQSPSNKVTEKGKDVELRCDPISGHTALYWYRQSLGQGLEFLIYFQGNSAPDKSGLPSDRFSAERTGGSVSTLTIQRTQQEDSAVYLCASSLGRRDYGYTFGSGTRLTVV.

The rearrangement joins TRBV4-2 to TRBJ2-5, with a weak D call TRBD2 (5 bases). Germline CDR1 LGHNA, CDR2 YNFKEQ. Trimming stripped 1 base from V and 2 bases from J, with 11 bases between. The CDR3 spans 15 residues. The CDR3: CASSQGAGVQETQYF. In nucleotides, the CDR3 is TGTGCCAGCAGCCAAGGGGCCGGGGTACAAGAGACCCAGTACTTC.

This sequence joins TRBV2 and TRBJ1-5, with D perhaps matching TRBD1 (5 bases). Trimming pared 6 bases from V and 4 bases from J, leaving 16 bases between. Germline CDR1 SNHLY, CDR2 FYNNEI. There are 15 residues in the CDR3. Here the CDR3 DNA reads TGTGCCAGCAGGGTTGACCAGGGTTGGAATCAGCCCCAGCATTTT. Residues: CASRVDQGWNQPQHF.

The V and J genes are TRBV5-1 and TRBJ1-1, with TRBD1 identical over 8 bases. In germline, CDR1 is SGHRS, CDR2 YFSETQ. This CDR3 region has 17 residues. V lost 0 bases to trimming and J lost 0 bases; unmatched junction nucleotides: 7. The CDR3 reads CASSLGTGRLMNTEAFF. The CDR3 nucleotides read TGCGCCAGCAGCTTGGGGACAGGGCGACTTATGAACACTGAAGCTTTCTTT.

Only a few counts were recorded for this clone. The rearrangement uses TRBV3-1 (or the pseudogene TRBV3-2) and TRBJ1-2; D call uncertain. CDR1 LGHDT and CDR2 YNNKEL come from the germline V gene (reference sequence). The CDR3 is made up of 15 amino acids. V lost 1 base and J 0 bases, leaving 9 bases between the germline ends. The CDR3 here is CASSQGAGPNYGYTF. CDR3 bases: TGTGCCAGCAGCCAAGGGGCGGGCCCTAACTATGGCTACACCTTC.

V gene TRBV10-3 combines with J gene TRBJ2-5, with TRBD1 matching over 7 bases. This CDR3 is built from 13 residues. V lost 7 bases, J lost 4 bases, and 6 bases stayed unmatched. Germline-derived CDR1 and CDR2 are ENHRY and SYGVKD. The CDR3 DNA follows: TGTGCCATCACCGATAGACAGGGAGAGACCCAGTACTTC. Its protein product is CAITDRQGETQYF.

The DNA of the CDR3 is TGCAGCGTTGAACCAGGGTGGGGAGAGACCCAGTACTTC. It specifies CSVEPGWGETQYF. The chain joins TRBV29-1 to TRBJ2-5; D possibly corresponds to TRBD1 (5 bases). Trimming shortened V by 2 bases and J by 4 bases, and 11 bases separated the two germline ends. CDR3 length: 13 amino acids. Germline V gene data show CDR1 as SQVTM and CDR2 as ANQGSEA.

This clone was seen repeatedly, ten times or more. The chain employs TRBV2 and TRBJ2-7, with a weak D call TRBD2 (5 bases). Germline CDR1 is SNHLY and CDR2 is FYNNEI. Trimming left V 6 bases short and J 0 bases short, with 12 bases between. The CDR3 extends over 14 amino acids. For the CDR3, the DNA is TGTGCCAGCAGGGACTTCTGGACCTCCTACGAGCAGTACTTC. This codes for CASRDFWTSYEQYF.

In its sample, this clone was seen a few times. This chain connects TRBV29-1 to TRBJ2-5; TRBD1 aligns across 10 bases. The ends lost 4 bases at V and 6 bases at J; junction bases unmatched: 8. Germline V gene data show CDR1 as SQVTM and CDR2 as ANQGSEA. The CDR3 loop spans 14 amino acids. CDR3 sequence (DNA): TGCAGCGTTGGGACAGGGGGAGGTCAGAAGACCCAGTACTTC. The encoded protein is CSVGTGGGQKTQYF. Supplemented by reference TRBV29-1 and TRBJ2-5, the full variable domain reads SAVISQKPSRDICQRGTSLTIQCQVDSQVTMMFWYRQQPGQSLTLIATANQGSEATYESGFVIDKFPISRPNLTFSTLTVSNMSPEDSSIYLCSVGTGGGQKTQYFGPGTRLLVL.

The J gene is TRBJ1-5, the V gene TRBV7-3, with D uncertain. The CDR3 covers 13 residues. Germline V gene lookup returns CDR1 SGHTA and CDR2 FQGTGA. The V gene lost 3 bases and the J gene lost 4 bases, with 7 bases spanning the gap. The CDR3 region is CASSFEGNQPQHF. CDR3 DNA sequence: TGTGCCAGCAGCTTCGAGGGTAATCAGCCCCAGCATTTT. Together with reference TRBV7-3 and TRBJ1-5, the CDR3 gives the full variable domain: GAGVSQTPSNKVTEKGKYVELRCDPISGHTALYWYRQSLGQGPEFLIYFQGTGAADDSGLPNDRFFAVRPEGSVSTLKIQRTERGDSAVYLCASSFEGNQPQHFGDGTRLSIL.

The V and J genes are TRBV7-6 and TRBJ1-2; D is uncertain. V was cut by 0 bases and J by 8 bases, with 10 bases left in between. Germline values: CDR1 SGHVS, CDR2 FNYEAQ. The length of the CDR3 is 13 residues. CDR3 sequence: CASSLAGVGGYTF. CDR3 nucleotide sequence: TGTGCCAGCAGCTTAGCGGGAGTGGGGGGCTACACCTTC. Variable domain in full (rest from reference TRBV7-6 and TRBJ1-2): GAGVSQSPRYKVTKRGQDVALRCDPISGHVSLYWYRQALGQGPEFLTYFNYEAQQDKSGLPNDRFSAERPEGSISTLTIQRTEQRDSAMYRCASSLAGVGGYTFGSGTRLTVV.

Notes on this clone: The junction shows a germline mismatch at one end, possibly a read error. Other DNA sequences in this sample translate to the same CDR3. The CDR3 is CASSYSYAANEKLFF. CDR3 in DNA: TGCGCCAGCAGTTACTCTTACGCGGCTAATGAAAAACTGTTTTTT. This chain joins TRBV6-5 and TRBJ1-4, with D unclear. This CDR3 has 15 residues. Germline loops: CDR1 MNHEY, CDR2 SVGAGI.

The V call is TRBV12-3 or TRBV12-4, the J call TRBJ2-7, with D unclear. Deletions cut 2 bases from V and 13 bases from J, with 15 bases between. The CDR3 has 12 amino acids. CDR3 bases: TGTGCCAGCAGTTTAAGAGGCGTCGATCGCTACTTC. This codes for CASSLRGVDRYF.

This chain connects TRBV4-3 to TRBJ1-3; no clear D. Looked up from germline, CDR1 is LGHNA and CDR2 is YSLEER. This CDR3 has 15 amino acids. The ends were cut back, 0 bases at V and 3 bases at J, with 9 bases in the middle. Written as DNA, the CDR3 is TGCGCCAGCAGCCAAGATGTCACAATTGGAAACACCATATATTTT. Translation: CASSQDVTIGNTIYF.

V gene TRBV9 combines with J gene TRBJ2-1; 8 bases match TRBD2. This CDR3 spans 13 amino acids. V shed 5 bases, J shed 8 bases, and the junction held 6 bases outside the gene matches. Germline values: CDR1 SGDLS, CDR2 YYNGEE. This CDR3 is CASRGGGLDEQFF. For the CDR3, the DNA is TGTGCCAGCAGGGGCGGGGGGCTGGATGAGCAGTTCTTC.

The V gene is TRBV3-1 (or the pseudogene TRBV3-2), the J gene TRBJ2-2, with D unclear. This CDR3 contains 15 residues. V was shortened by 4 bases and J by 1 base, with 10 bases between the two germline ends. The germline gives CDR1 LGHDT, CDR2 YNNKEL (reference sequence). The CDR3 reads CASSRACRNTGELFF. CDR3 coding DNA: TGTGCCAGCAGCCGGGCATGTAGGAACACCGGGGAGCTGTTTTTT.

This clone was detected a few times. At one end the junction does not follow the germline gene, possibly because of a read error. This rearrangement joins TRBV25-1 to TRBJ2-7, with 9 bases matching TRBD1. The CDR3 totals 11 residues. The germline V gene encodes CDR1 MGHDK and CDR2 SYGVNS. Here the CDR3 reads CASSQGTGMVF. As DNA, the CDR3 is TGTGCCAGCAGTCAGGGGACAGGGATGGTATTC.

This clone was seen only once. The chain is built from TRBV6-5 and TRBJ2-3; possible D gene TRBD1, 5 bases. The CDR3 is 15 amino acids. Germline V gives CDR1 MNHEY, CDR2 SVGAGI. V was cut by 3 bases and J by 3 bases, with 13 bases left in between. The DNA for the CDR3 is TGTGCCAGCAGTTATTTTGGAAAGGGGACAGATACGCAGTATTTT. It encodes CASSYFGKGTDTQYF.

This clone has a handful of counts. The genes are TRBV9 and TRBJ1-4; 9 bases map to TRBD1. The CDR3 has 13 amino acids. With 4 bases clipped from V and 6 bases from J, the junction kept 1 base outside the gene matches. CDR1 is SGDLS and CDR2 is YYNGEE in the germline V gene. In nucleotides, the CDR3 is TGTGCCAGCAGCAGGACAGGGGATGAAAAACTGTTTTTT. It specifies CASSRTGDEKLFF.

This clone was detected a few times. The V call is TRBV7-2, the J call TRBJ2-3; D might be TRBD2 (6 bases). Germline V gives CDR1 SGHTA, CDR2 FQGNSA. The length of the CDR3 is 12 residues. Trimming removed 5 bases from V and 13 bases from J, with 16 bases in between. The CDR3 DNA is TGTGCCAGCAGCCCTCGCGCGGGGAGGAAGTATTTT. This codes for CASSPRAGRKYF.